The rows below give T cell receptor beta chains drawn from one sample of a study of siplizumab effects on memory and regulatory T cells. The assay was immunoSEQ multiplex PCR, and TCRdb's table has in-frame clones only and misses some. The sample has roughly 75,000 clones, about 92% seen once; the top ten hold approximately 4.5%. The sample comprised CD8+ T cells sorted from blood. These receptors were collected from a human donor in good health. CDR3s include the opening cysteine and the closing phenylalanine or tryptophan. D genes are given only for firm matches.

TRBJ1-6	NA	TRBV7-3	CASSFGANSPLHF
TRBJ2-5	NA	TRBV5-1	CASSWTVQETQYF
TRBJ1-1	NA	TRBV6-5	CASRLQGYTEAFF
NA	NA	TRBV5-4	CASSLEDRYEQYF
TRBJ2-1	TRBD2	TRBV19	CASSETSGGDYNEQFF
TRBJ2-3	TRBD2	TRBV28	CASSPSGNTDTQYF
TRBJ1-2	NA	TRBV9	CASSETPDSVLYGYTF
TRBJ1-2	NA	TRBV7-9	CASSLFKGVWDGYTF
TRBJ2-1	TRBD2	TRBV7-3	CASSLLAGGYNEQFF
TRBJ2-3	TRBD2	TRBV11-1	CASSLVAGGPTDTQYF
TRBJ2-3	TRBD2	TRBV9	CASSVSGESTDTQYF
TRBJ2-5	NA	TRBV5-4	CASSLGVTDQETQYF
TRBJ1-2	TRBD1	TRBV4-3	CASSQDPTGTRAGYTF
TRBJ2-1	TRBD2	TRBV5-1	CASSSERGGLTEQFF
TRBJ1-1	TRBD1	TRBV7-9	CASSLVDRETFF
TRBJ2-1	NA	TRBV27	CASSLSTEYNEQFF
TRBJ2-5	NA	TRBV4-1	CASSQDSWEARETQYF
TRBJ2-3	NA	TRBV9	CASTMQGSVTDTQYF
TRBJ2-2	NA	TRBV6-6	CASSRNTGELFF
TRBJ2-5	TRBD2	TRBV6-1	CASSEVVGSSGQETQYF
TRBJ2-7	NA	TRBV5-4	CASSITGGAYEQYF
TRBJ2-5	NA	TRBV5-1	CASSDRDRTQETQYF
TRBJ2-3	TRBD2	TRBV7-9	CASRTSGGVTDTQYF
TRBJ2-7	TRBD1	TRBV29-1	CSAGTGWEQYF
TRBJ2-2	NA	TRBV11-2	CASSLDLRDFANTGELFF
TRBJ1-6	NA	TRBV28	CASSLPDHSYNSPLHF
TRBJ1-1	NA	TRBV5-1	CASTLNGDAEAFF
TRBJ1-1	NA	TRBV29-1	CSVEVTEAFF
TRBJ2-7	NA	TRBV7-9	CASSFTQGPATYEQYF
TRBJ2-7	TRBD2	TRBV28	CASSLGAGVYYEQYF
TRBJ2-5	TRBD1	TRBV2	CASSESLGQQETQYF
TRBJ2-6	NA	TRBV7-2	CAYEGEGAGANVLTF
TRBJ2-7	TRBD2	TRBV6-1	CASGLAGSYEQYF
TRBJ2-7	NA	TRBV27	CASSLGNSYEQYF
TRBJ2-3	TRBD2	TRBV7-9	CASSSPGLAGGSTDTQYF
TRBJ2-7	NA	TRBV4-1	CASSQDQPGSYEQYF